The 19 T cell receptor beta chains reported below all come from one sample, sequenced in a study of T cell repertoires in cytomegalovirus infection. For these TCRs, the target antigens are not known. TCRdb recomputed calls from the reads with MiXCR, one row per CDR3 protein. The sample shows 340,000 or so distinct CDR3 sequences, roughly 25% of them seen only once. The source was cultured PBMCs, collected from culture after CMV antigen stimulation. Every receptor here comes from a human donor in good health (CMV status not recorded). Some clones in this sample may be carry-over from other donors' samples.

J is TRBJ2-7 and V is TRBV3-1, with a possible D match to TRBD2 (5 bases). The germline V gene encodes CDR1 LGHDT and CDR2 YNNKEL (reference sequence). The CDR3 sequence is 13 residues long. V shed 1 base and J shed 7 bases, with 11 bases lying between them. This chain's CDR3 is CASSQGESGEQYV. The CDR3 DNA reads TGTGCCAGCAGCCAAGGGGAGTCGGGGGAGCAGTACGTC.

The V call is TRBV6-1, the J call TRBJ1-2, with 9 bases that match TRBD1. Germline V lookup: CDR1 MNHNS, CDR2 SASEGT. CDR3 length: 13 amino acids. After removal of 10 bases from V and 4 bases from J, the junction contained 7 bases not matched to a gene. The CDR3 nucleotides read TGTGCCACGAAAGAGACAGGGGGCTATGGCTACACCTTC. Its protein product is CATKETGGYGYTF.

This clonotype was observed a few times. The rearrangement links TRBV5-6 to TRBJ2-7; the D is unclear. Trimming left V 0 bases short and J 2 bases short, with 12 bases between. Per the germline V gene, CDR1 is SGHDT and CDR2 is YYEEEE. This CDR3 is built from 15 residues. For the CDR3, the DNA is TGTGCCAGCAGCTTGGAAAGAGACTCCACCTACGAGCAGTACGTC. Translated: CASSLERDSTYEQYV.

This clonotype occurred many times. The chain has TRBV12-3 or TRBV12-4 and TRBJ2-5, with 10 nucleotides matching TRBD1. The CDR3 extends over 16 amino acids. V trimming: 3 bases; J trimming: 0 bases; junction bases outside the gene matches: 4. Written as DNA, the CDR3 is TGTGCCAGCAGTTTTACGGGACAGGGGTACCAAGAGACCCAGTACTTC. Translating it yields CASSFTGQGYQETQYF.

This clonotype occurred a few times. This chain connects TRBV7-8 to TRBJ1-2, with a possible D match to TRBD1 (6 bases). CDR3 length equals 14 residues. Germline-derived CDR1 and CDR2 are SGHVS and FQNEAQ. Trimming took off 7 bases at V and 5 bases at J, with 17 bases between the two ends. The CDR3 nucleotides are TGTGCCAGCAACTTTGCAGGGGACGGGTATGGCTACACCTTC. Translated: CASNFAGDGYGYTF. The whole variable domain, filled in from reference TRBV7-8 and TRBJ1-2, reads GAGVSQSPRYKVAKRGQDVALRCDPISGHVSLFWYQQALGQGPEFLTYFQNEAQLDKSGLPSDRFFAERPEGSVSTLKIQRTQQEDSAVYLCASNFAGDGYGYTFGSGTRLTVV.

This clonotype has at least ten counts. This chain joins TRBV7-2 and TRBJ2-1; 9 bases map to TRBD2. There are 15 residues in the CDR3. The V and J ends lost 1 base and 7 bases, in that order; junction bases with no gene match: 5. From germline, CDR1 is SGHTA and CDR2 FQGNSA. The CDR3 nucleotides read TGTGCCAGCAGCTTAGAGGCGGGAGGGATGAATGAGCAGTTCTTC. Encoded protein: CASSLEAGGMNEQFF. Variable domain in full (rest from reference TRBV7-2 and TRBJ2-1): GAGVSQSPSNKVTEKGKDVELRCDPISGHTALYWYRQSLGQGLEFLIYFQGNSAPDKSGLPSDRFSAERTGGSVSTLTIQRTQQEDSAVYLCASSLEAGGMNEQFFGPGTRLTVL.

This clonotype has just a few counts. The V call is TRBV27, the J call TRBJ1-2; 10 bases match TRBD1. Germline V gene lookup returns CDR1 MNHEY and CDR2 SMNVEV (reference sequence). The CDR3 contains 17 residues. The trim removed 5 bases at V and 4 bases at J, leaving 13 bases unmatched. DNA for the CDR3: TGTGCCAGCAGTGCAATAAGGACAGGGGGAACTATCTATGGCTACACCTTC. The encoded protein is CASSAIRTGGTIYGYTF.

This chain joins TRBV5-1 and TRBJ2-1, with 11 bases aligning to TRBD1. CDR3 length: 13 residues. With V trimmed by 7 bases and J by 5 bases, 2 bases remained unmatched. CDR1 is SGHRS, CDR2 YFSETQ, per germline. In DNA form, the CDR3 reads TGCGCCAGCGGGACAGGGGGAGACAATGAGCAGTTCTTC. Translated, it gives CASGTGGDNEQFF. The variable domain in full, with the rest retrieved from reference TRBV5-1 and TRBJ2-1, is KAGVTQTPRYLIKTRGQQVTLSCSPISGHRSVSWYQQTPGQGLQFLFEYFSETQRNKGNFPGRFSGRQFSNSRSEMNVSTLELGDSALYLCASGTGGDNEQFFGPGTRLTVL.

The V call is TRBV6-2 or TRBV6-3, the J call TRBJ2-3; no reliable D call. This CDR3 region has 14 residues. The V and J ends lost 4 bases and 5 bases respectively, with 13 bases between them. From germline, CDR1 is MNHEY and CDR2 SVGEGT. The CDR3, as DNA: TGTGCCAGCAGTTCTCGACCGGCTGGAGATACGCAGTATTTT. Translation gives CASSSRPAGDTQYF.

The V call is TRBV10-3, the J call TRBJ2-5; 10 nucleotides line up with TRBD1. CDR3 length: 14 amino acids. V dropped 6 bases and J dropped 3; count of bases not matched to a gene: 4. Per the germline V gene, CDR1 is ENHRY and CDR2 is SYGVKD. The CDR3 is CAIRPDRGEETQYF. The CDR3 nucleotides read TGTGCCATCAGACCGGACAGGGGGGAAGAGACCCAGTACTTC.

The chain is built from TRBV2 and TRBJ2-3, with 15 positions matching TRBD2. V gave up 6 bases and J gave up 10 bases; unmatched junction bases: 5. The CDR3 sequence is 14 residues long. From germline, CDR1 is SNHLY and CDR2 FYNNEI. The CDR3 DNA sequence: TGTGCCAGCAGCGAGGGACTAGCGGGAGGCCCGCAGTATTTT. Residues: CASSEGLAGGPQYF.

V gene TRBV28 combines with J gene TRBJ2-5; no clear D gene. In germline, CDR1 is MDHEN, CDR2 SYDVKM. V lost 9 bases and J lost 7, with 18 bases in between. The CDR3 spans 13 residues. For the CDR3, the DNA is TGTGCCAGTCACCGGGCCTCGTTGAGGACCCAGTACTTC. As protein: CASHRASLRTQYF.

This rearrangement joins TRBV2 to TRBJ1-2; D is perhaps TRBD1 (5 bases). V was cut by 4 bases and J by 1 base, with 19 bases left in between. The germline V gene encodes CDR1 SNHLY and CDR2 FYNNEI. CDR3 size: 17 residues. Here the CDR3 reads CASSGLDTNTHNYGYTF. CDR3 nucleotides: TGTGCCAGCAGTGGCTTGGACACGAACACCCATAACTATGGCTACACCTTC.

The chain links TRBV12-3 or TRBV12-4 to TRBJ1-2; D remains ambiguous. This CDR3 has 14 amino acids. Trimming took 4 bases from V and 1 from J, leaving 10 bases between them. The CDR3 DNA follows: TGTGCCAGCAGTTGGACCGATAATAACTATGGCTACACCTTC. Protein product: CASSWTDNNYGYTF.

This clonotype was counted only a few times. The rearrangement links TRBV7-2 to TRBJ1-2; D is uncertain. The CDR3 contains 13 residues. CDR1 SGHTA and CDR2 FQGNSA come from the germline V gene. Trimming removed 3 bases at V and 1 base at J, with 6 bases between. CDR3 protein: CASSFGINYGYTF. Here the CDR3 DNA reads TGTGCCAGCAGCTTCGGTATTAACTATGGCTACACCTTC.

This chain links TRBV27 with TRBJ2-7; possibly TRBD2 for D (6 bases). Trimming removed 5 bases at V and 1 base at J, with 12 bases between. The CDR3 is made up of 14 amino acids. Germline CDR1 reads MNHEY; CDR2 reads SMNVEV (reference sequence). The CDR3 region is CASSPRRGSYEQYV. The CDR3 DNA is TGTGCCAGCAGTCCGAGACGGGGGTCCTACGAGCAGTACGTC.

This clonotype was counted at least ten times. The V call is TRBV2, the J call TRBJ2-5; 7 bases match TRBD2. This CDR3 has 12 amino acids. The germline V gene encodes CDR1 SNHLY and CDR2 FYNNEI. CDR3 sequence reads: CAGRGSAETQYF. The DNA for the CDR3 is TGTGCTGGGCGGGGGTCCGCCGAGACCCAGTACTTC.

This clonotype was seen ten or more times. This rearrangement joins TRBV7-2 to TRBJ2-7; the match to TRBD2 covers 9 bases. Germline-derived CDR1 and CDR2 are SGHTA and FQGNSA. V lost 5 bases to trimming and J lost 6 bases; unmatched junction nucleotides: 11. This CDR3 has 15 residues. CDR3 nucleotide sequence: TGTGCCAGCAGCCCCACTGCGGGAGGGTGGTTCGAGCAGTACGTC. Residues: CASSPTAGGWFEQYV.

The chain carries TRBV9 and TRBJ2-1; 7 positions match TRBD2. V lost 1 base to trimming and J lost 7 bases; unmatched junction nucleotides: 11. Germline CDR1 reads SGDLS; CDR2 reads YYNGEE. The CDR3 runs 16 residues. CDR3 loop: CASSVYIAGATNEQFF. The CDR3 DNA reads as TGTGCCAGCAGCGTATACATCGCGGGAGCTACGAATGAGCAGTTCTTC.